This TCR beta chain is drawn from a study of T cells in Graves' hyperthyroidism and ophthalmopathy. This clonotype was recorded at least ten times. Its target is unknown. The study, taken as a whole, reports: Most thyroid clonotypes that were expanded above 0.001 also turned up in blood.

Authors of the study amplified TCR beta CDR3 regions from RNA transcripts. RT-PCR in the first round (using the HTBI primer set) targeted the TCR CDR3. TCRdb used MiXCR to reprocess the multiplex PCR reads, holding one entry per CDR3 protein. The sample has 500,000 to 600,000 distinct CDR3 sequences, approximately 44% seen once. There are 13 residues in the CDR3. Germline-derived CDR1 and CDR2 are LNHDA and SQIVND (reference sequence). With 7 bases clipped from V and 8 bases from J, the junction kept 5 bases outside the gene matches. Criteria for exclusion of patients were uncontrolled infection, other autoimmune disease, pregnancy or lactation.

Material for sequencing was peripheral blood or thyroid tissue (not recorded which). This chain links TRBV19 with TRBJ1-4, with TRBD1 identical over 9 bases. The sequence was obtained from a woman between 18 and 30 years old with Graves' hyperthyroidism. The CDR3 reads CASTGQGDEKLFF. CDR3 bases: TGTGCCAGTACGGGACAGGGCGACGAAAAACTGTTTTTT.